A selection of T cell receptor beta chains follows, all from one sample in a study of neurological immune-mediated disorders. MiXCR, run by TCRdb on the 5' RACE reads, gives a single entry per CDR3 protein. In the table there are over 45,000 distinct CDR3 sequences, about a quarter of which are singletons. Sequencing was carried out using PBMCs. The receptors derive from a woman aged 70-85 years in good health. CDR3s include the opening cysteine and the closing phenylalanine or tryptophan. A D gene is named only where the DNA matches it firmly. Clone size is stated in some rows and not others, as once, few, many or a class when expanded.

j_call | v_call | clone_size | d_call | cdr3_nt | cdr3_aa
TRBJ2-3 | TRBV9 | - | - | TGTGCCAGCAGCTCCGGGACTTTAGAGAGCGCAGATACGCAGTATTTT | CASSSGTLESADTQYF
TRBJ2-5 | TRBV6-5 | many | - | TGTGCCAGCGCCCGAGACTTCTGGGAGCAAGAGACCCAGTACTTC | CASARDFWEQETQYF
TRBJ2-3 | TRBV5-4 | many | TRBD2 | TGTGCCAGCAGTACTAGGACTAGCGGGATGGCGGATACGCAGTATTTT | CASSTRTSGMADTQYF
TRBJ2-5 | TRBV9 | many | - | TGTGCCAGCAGCACCTCCCTGGGCGGCCAAGAGACCCAGTACTTC | CASSTSLGGQETQYF
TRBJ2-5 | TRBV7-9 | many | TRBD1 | TGTGCCAGCAGCTTCGCCGGGACAGGCAGACAAGAGACCCAGTACTTC | CASSFAGTGRQETQYF
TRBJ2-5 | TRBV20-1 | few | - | TGCAGTGCTAGGGGCAGGTGGACGCAAGAGACCCAGTACTTC | CSARGRWTQETQYF
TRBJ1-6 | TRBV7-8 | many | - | TGTGCCAGCAGCGACCTCATCTCCTATAATTCACCCCTCCACTTT | CASSDLISYNSPLHF
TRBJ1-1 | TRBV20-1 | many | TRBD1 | TGCAGTGCGCAAACAACAGGGGGGAACACTGAAGCTTTCTTT | CSAQTTGGNTEAFF
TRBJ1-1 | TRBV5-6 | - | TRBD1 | TGTGCCAGCAGCTATCAGACAGGGGAAGCTTTCTTT | CASSYQTGEAFF
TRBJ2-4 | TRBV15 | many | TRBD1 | TGTGCCACCAGCAGAGATCCCGGACAGGGGGCCAAAAACATTCAGTACTTC | CATSRDPGQGAKNIQYF
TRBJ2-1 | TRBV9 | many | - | TGTGCCAGCGGGAGAGGGTCGCTATACAATGAGCAGTTCTTC | CASGRGSLYNEQFF
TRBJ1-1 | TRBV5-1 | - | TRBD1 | TGCGCCAGCAGCAAGACAGGGGAAACTGAAGCTTTCTTT | CASSKTGETEAFF
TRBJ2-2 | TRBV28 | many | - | TGTGCCAGCAGTCCCCCCGGGACTCTGGGCGGGGAGCTGTTTTTT | CASSPPGTLGGELFF
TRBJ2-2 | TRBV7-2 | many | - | TGTGCCAGCAGCTTATTCTGGACAAGGAACACCGGGGAGCTGTTTTTT | CASSLFWTRNTGELFF
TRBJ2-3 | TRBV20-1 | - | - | TGCAGTGCTAGGGACGTCGGTACATGGGATACGCAGTATTTT | CSARDVGTWDTQYF
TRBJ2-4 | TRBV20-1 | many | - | TGCAGTGCTAGATCGTCGCTGATAAACATTCAGTACTTC | CSARSSLINIQYF
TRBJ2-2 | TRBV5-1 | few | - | TGCGCCAGCAGCTTGGGACCAGCGAACACCGGGGAGCTGTTTTTT | CASSLGPANTGELFF
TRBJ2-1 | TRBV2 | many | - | TGTGCCAGCAGGCGGTGGGGGGACTCCTACAATGAGCAGTTCTTC | CASRRWGDSYNEQFF
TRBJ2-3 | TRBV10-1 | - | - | TGCGCCAGCAGCACTCGAGAGCGGGGCACAGATACGCAGTATTTT | CASSTRERGTDTQYF
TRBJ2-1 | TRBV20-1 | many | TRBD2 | TGCAGCGGGCTTACTAGCGGGAGTCCATATGAGCAGTTCTTC | CSGLTSGSPYEQFF
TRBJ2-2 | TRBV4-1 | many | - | TGCGCCAGCAGCCAAGATTTCGGGGAGCTGTTTTTT | CASSQDFGELFF
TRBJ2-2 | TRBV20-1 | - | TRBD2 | TGCAGTGCAACTATGCCAGGACTAGGAAGCGCCGGGGAGCTGTTTTTT | CSATMPGLGSAGELFF
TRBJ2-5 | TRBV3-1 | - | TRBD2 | TGTGCCAGCAGCCAAGATCAGCTAGCGGGGATCCAAGAGACCCAGTACTTC | CASSQDQLAGIQETQYF
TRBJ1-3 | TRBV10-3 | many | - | TGTGCCATCAGGAATACAGCAACTGGAAACACCATATATTTT | CAIRNTATGNTIYF